This T cell receptor beta chain was captured by sequencing in a study of identical twins. In the case of this clonotype: What it recognizes is unknown.

The germline V and J ends were trimmed by 5 bases and 1 base, with 18 bases remaining between them. From germline, CDR1 is SEHNR and CDR2 FQNEAQ (reference sequence). The CDR3 extends over 17 amino acids. TCRdb fed the 5' RACE reads into MiXCR, producing one record per CDR3 protein. The data contain about 200,000 distinct CDR3 sequences, roughly 10% of them singletons. General study results and limits: Zero-insertion analyses were open to partial confounding by invariant MAIT and iNKT cells. There was more out-of-frame TCR alpha sharing in monozygotic twins than models estimated.

The receptor was derived from a man between 45 and 60 years old in good health. Input material: memory T cells sorted from blood. The chain joins TRBV7-9 to TRBJ1-3, with D hard to call. The CDR3 region has the DNA TGTGCCAGCAGCCAAGGGTTGGGCATAACTTCTGGAAACACCATATATTTT. Encoded protein: CASSQGLGITSGNTIYF.